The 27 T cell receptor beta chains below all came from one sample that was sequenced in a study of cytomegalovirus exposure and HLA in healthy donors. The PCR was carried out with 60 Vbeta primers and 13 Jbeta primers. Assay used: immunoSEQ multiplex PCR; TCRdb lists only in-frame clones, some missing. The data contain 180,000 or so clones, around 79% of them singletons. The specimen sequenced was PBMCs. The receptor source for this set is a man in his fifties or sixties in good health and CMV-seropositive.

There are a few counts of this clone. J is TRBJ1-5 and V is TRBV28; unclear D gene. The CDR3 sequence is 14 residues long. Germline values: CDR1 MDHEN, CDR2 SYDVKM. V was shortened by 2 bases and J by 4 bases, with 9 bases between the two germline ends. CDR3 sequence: CASSLGQTNQPQHF. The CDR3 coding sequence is TGTGCCAGCAGTTTAGGTCAGACTAATCAGCCCCAGCATTTT.

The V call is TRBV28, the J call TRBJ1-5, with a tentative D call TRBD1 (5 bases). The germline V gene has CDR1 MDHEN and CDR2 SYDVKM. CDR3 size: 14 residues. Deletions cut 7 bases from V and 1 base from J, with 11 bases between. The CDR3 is CASNRGGSNQPQHF. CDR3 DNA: TGTGCCAGCAACCGGGGGGGAAGCAATCAGCCCCAGCATTTT.

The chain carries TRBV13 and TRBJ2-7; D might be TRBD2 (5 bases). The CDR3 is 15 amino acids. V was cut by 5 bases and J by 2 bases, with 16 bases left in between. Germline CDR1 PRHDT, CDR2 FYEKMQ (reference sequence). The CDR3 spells CASSDTPDFAYEQYF. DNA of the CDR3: TGTGCCAGCAGCGACACGCCGGACTTTGCCTACGAGCAGTACTTC.

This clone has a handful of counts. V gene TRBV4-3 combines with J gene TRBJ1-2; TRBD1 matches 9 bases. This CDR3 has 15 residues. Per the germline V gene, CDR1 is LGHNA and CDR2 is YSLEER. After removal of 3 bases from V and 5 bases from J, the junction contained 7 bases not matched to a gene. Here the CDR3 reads CASSHTGTGRYGYTF. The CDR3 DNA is TGCGCCAGCAGCCATACCGGGACAGGGAGATATGGCTACACCTTC.

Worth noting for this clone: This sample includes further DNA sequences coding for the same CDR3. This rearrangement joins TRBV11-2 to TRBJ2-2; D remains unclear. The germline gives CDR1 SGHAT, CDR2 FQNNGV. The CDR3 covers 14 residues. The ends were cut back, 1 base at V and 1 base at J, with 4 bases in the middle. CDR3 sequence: CASSLGQNTGELFF. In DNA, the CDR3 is TGTGCCAGCAGCTTAGGTCAGAACACCGGGGAGCTGTTTTTT.

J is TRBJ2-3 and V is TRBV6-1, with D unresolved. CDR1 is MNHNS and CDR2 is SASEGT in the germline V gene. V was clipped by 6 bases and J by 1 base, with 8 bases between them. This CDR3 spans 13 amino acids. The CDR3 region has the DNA TGTGCCAGCAGATTTATCGGCACAGATACGCAGTATTTT. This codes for CASRFIGTDTQYF.

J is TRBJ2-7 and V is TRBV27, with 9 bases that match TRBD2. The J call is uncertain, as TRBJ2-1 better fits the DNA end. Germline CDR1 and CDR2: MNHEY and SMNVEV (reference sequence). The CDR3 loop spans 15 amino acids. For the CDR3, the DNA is TGTGCCAGCAGTTTTTTAGCGGGGGCCGGGGATGAGCAGTTCTTC. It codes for CASSFLAGAGDEQFF.

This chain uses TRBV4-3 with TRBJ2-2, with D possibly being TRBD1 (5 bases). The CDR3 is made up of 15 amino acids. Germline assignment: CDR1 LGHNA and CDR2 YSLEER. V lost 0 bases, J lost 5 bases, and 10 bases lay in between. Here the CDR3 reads CASSQDSQGTGELFF. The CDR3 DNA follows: TGCGCCAGCAGCCAAGACTCTCAGGGAACCGGGGAGCTGTTTTTT.

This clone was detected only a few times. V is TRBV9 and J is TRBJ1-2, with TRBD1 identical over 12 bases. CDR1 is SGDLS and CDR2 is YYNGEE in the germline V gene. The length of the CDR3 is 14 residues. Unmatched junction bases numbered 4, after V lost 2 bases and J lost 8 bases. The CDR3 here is CASSVGQGARGYTF. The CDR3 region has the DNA TGTGCCAGCAGCGTGGGACAGGGGGCTCGGGGCTACACCTTC.

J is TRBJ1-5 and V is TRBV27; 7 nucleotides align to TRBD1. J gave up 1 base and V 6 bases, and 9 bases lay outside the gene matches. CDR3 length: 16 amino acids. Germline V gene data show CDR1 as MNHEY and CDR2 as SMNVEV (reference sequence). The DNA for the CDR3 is TGTGCCAGCAGGCGCTCGACAGGGTTGAGCAATCAGCCCCAGCATTTT. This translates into CASRRSTGLSNQPQHF.

The CDR3 DNA reads TGTGCCAGCTCGCGGGACCTTGCAAACGAAAAACTGTTTTTT. This codes for CASSRDLANEKLFF. The chain employs TRBV18 and TRBJ1-4, with a weak D call TRBD1 (5 bases). The CDR3 is 14 residues long. Per germline, CDR1 KGHSH and CDR2 LQKENI. V lost 6 bases and J lost 8, with 16 bases in between. Full variable domain (missing parts from reference TRBV18 and TRBJ1-4): NAGVMQNPRHLVRRRGQEARLRCSPMKGHSHVYWYRQLPEEGLKFMVYLQKENIIDESGMPKERFSAEFPKEGPSILRIQQVVRGDSAAYFCASSRDLANEKLFFGSGTQLSVL.

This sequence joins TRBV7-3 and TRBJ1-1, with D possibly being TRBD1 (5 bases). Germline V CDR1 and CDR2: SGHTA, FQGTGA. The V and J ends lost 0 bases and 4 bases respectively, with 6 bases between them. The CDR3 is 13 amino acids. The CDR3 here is CASSLTGGTEAFF. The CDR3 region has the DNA TGTGCCAGCAGCTTAACGGGGGGCACTGAAGCTTTCTTT. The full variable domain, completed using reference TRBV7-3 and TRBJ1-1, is GAGVSQTPSNKVTEKGKYVELRCDPISGHTALYWYRQSLGQGPEFLIYFQGTGAADDSGLPNDRFFAVRPEGSVSTLKIQRTERGDSAVYLCASSLTGGTEAFFGQGTRLTVV.

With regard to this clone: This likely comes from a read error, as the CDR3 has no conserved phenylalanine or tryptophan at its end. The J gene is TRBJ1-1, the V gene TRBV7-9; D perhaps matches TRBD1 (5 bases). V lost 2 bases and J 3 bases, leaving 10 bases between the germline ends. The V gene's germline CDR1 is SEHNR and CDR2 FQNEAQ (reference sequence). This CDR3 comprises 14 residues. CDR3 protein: CASSLQGFDTEAFL. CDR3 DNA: TGTGCCAGCAGCTTACAGGGTTTCGACACTGAAGCTTTCCTT.

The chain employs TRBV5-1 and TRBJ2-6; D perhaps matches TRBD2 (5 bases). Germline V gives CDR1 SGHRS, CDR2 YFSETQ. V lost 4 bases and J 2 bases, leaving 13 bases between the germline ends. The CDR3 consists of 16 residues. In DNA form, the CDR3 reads TGCGCCAGCAGCCCTCAGGAGGTCGCTGGGGCCAACGTCCTGACTTTC. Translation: CASSPQEVAGANVLTF.

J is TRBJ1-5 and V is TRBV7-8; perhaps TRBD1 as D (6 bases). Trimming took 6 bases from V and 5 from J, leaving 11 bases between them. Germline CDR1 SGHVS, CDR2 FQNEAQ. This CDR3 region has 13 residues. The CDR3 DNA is TGTGCCAGCAGTAGGACAGAAGATCAGCCCCAGCATTTT. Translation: CASSRTEDQPQHF. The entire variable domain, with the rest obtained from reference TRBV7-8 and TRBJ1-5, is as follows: GAGVSQSPRYKVAKRGQDVALRCDPISGHVSLFWYQQALGQGPEFLTYFQNEAQLDKSGLPSDRFFAERPEGSVSTLKIQRTQQEDSAVYLCASSRTEDQPQHFGDGTRLSIL.

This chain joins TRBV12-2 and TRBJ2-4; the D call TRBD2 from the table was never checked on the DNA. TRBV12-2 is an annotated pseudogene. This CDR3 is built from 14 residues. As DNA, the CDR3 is TGTGCAAGTCGCCCGGGTTCGGGGGGTATCATTCAGTACTTC. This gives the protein CASRPGSGGIIQYF.

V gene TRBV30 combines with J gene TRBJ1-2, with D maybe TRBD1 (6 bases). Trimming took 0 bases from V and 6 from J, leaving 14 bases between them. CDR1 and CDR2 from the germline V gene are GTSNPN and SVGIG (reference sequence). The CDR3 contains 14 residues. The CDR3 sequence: CAWSVSGGKNGYTF. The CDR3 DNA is TGTGCCTGGAGTGTGTCGGGGGGCAAGAATGGCTACACCTTC.

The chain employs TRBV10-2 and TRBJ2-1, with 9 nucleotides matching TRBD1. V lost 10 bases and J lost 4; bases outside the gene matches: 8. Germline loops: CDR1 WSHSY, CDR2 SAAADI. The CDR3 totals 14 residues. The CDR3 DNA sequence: TGCGCCACCACCCCGGGACAGGGATACAATGAGCAGTTCTTC. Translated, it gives CATTPGQGYNEQFF.

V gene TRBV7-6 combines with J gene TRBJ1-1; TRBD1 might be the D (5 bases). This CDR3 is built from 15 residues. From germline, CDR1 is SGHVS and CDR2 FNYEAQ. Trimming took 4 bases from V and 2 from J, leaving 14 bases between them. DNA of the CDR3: TGTGCCAGCAGCTCCGGGGACTGGCGCAACACTGAAGCTTTCTTT. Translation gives CASSSGDWRNTEAFF. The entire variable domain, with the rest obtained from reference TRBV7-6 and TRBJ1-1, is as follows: GAGVSQSPRYKVTKRGQDVALRCDPISGHVSLYWYRQALGQGPEFLTYFNYEAQQDKSGLPNDRFSAERPEGSISTLTIQRTEQRDSAMYRCASSSGDWRNTEAFFGQGTRLTVV.

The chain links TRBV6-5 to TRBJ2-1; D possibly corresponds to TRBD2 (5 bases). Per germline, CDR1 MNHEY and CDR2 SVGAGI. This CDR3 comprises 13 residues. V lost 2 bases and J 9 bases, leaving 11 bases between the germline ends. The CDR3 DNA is TGTGCCAGCAGTTACCCGGGAAGCAGTGAGCAGTTCTTC. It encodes CASSYPGSSEQFF.

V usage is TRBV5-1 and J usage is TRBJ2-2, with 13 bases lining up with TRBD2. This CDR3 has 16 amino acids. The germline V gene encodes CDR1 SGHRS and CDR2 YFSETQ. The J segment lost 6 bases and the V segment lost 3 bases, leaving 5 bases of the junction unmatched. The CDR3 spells CASSYGTSGVAGELFF. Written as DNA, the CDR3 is TGCGCCAGCAGCTACGGGACTAGCGGGGTAGCCGGGGAGCTGTTTTTT. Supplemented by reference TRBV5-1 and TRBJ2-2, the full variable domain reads KAGVTQTPRYLIKTRGQQVTLSCSPISGHRSVSWYQQTPGQGLQFLFEYFSETQRNKGNFPGRFSGRQFSNSRSEMNVSTLELGDSALYLCASSYGTSGVAGELFFGEGSRLTVL.

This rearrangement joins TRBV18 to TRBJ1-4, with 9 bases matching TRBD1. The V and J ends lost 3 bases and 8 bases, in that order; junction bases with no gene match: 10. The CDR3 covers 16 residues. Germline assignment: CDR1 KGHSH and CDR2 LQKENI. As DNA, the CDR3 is TGTGCCAGCTCACCCAGGATCGGACAGGGGAGGGAAAAACTGTTTTTT. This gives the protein CASSPRIGQGREKLFF.

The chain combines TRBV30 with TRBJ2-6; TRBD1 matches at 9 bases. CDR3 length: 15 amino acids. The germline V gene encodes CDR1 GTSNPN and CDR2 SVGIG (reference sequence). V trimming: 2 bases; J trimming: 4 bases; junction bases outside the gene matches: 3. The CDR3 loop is CAWSLQGAGANVLTF. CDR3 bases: TGTGCCTGGAGTCTACAGGGGGCGGGGGCCAACGTCCTGACTTTC.

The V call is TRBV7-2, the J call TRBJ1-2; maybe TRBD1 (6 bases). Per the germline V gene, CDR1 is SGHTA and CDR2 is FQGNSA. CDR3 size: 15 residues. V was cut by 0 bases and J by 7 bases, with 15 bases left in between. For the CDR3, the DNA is TGTGCCAGCAGCTTAGCGGCAGGGGAAAGGGGTGGCTACACCTTC. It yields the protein CASSLAAGERGGYTF.

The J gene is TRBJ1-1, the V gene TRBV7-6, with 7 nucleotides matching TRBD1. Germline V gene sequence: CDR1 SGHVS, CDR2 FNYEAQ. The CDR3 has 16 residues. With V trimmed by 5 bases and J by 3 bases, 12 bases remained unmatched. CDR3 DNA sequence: TGTGCCAGCAGCACCATCCTACAGGGGACCTACACTGAAGCTTTCTTT. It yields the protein CASSTILQGTYTEAFF.

The CDR3 nucleotides are TGTGCCAGCAGCTACACCAATGAGCAGTTCTTC. It codes for CASSYTNEQFF. V is TRBV11-2 and J is TRBJ2-1; D gene uncertain. V shed 4 bases and J shed 6 bases, with 4 bases lying between them. The CDR3 covers 11 residues. Germline lookup yields CDR1 SGHAT and CDR2 FQNNGV.

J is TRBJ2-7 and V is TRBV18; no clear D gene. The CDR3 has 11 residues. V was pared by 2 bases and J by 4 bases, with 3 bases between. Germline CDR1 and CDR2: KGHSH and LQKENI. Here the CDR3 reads CASSPEYEQYF. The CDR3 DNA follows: TGTGCCAGCTCACCAGAGTACGAGCAGTACTTC.